The 4 T cell receptor beta chains presented below share a single source sample, sequenced in a study of T cell clones after liver transplantation. Using immunoSEQ multiplex PCR, the repertoire was profiled, and TCRdb retains in-frame clones only, with some absent. Here the sample spans roughly 100,000 clones, about 88% being singletons. The sample in question was CD4+ T cells from blood, obtained approximately 50 months after liver transplant. The receptor source for this set is a human patient who received a liver transplant. Some T cells may be transferred from the graft donor.

J is TRBJ2-1 and V is TRBV28, with 10 bases lining up with TRBD1. CDR1 is MDHEN and CDR2 is SYDVKM in the germline V gene. After removal of 6 bases from V and 9 bases from J, the junction contained 8 bases not matched to a gene. The CDR3 is made up of 14 amino acids. The CDR3 nucleotides are TGTGCCAGCAGGGAACCGGGACAGGGGACTGAGCAGTTCTTC. Amino acids: CASREPGQGTEQFF.

The CDR3 nucleotides read TGCAGCGTTGAAGATCTTTGGGGGAAATCTAGCACAGATACGCAGTATTTT. Translating gives CSVEDLWGKSSTDTQYF. This sequence joins TRBV29-1 and TRBJ2-3; D possibly uses TRBD1 or TRBD2 (5 bases each). The V and J ends lost 0 bases and 0 bases respectively, with 16 bases between them. CDR1 and CDR2 from the germline V gene are SQVTM and ANQGSEA. This CDR3 is built from 17 residues.

The chain combines TRBV18 with TRBJ2-7; no clear D gene. V was clipped by 1 base and J by 7 bases, with 17 bases between them. Per germline, CDR1 KGHSH and CDR2 LQKENI. The CDR3 runs to 15 residues. The CDR3 is CASSPLGIGLGEQYF. For the CDR3, the DNA is TGTGCCAGCTCACCACTGGGAATAGGGTTAGGGGAGCAGTACTTC. Full variable domain (missing parts from reference TRBV18 and TRBJ2-7): NAGVMQNPRHLVRRRGQEARLRCSPMKGHSHVYWYRQLPEEGLKFMVYLQKENIIDESGMPKERFSAEFPKEGPSILRIQQVVRGDSAAYFCASSPLGIGLGEQYFGPGTRLTVT.

The rearrangement joins TRBV7-2 to TRBJ2-3; 11 bases are shared with TRBD1. The CDR3 consists of 16 residues. V lost 5 bases to trimming and J lost 6 bases; unmatched junction nucleotides: 10. Germline CDR1 and CDR2: SGHTA and FQGNSA. This CDR3 is CASSQWDRGIVDTQYF. CDR3 nucleotide sequence: TGTGCCAGCAGCCAATGGGACAGGGGGATCGTTGATACGCAGTATTTT.